Each of the 31 T cell receptor beta chains below was sequenced from the same sample in a study of technical replicates of blood from a few donors. Data came from immunoSEQ multiplex PCR; TCRdb stores just in-frame clones and leaves some out. The sample lists about 73,000 clones, 90% to 95% seen once, with about 4.7% in the top ten. Specimen: PBMCs. The receptors originated from a human donor in good health. Some clones in this sample may be carry-over from other donors' samples.

The gene calls are TRBV29-1 and TRBJ2-7, with D possibly TRBD2 on 5 matching bases. The germline gives CDR1 SQVTM, CDR2 ANQGSEA. The CDR3 is 14 residues long. V was trimmed by 7 bases and J by 3 bases, leaving 19 bases between them. The CDR3 reads CSATVDYSLYEQYF. The CDR3 DNA follows: TGCAGCGCAACCGTTGACTACAGCCTCTACGAGCAGTACTTC.

J is TRBJ2-1 and V is TRBV7-2, with 7 nucleotides matching TRBD2. V shed 1 base, J shed 6 bases, and the junction held 6 bases outside the gene matches. Germline V gene lookup returns CDR1 SGHTA and CDR2 FQGNSA. This CDR3 has 15 amino acids. The chain's CDR3 is CASSLVPSGINEQFF. The DNA for the CDR3 is TGTGCCAGCAGCTTAGTTCCCAGCGGGATCAATGAGCAGTTCTTC.

V and J are TRBV7-2 and TRBJ1-1, with 7 bases identical to TRBD1. Unmatched junction bases numbered 9, after V lost 9 bases and J lost 2 bases. Looked up from germline, CDR1 is SGHTA and CDR2 is FQGNSA. The CDR3 is 14 amino acids. The CDR3 sequence: CASEMNRGNTEAFF. As DNA, the CDR3 is TGTGCCAGTGAAATGAACAGGGGAAACACTGAAGCTTTCTTT.

V is TRBV4-2 and J is TRBJ1-6, with 8 bases aligning to TRBD1. V dropped 2 bases and J dropped 16; count of bases not matched to a gene: 19. The germline V gene encodes CDR1 LGHNA and CDR2 YNFKEQ. The CDR3 has 17 amino acids. This CDR3 is CASSQTGGYLVPSMLHF. In DNA form, the CDR3 reads TGTGCCAGCAGCCAAACAGGGGGATACCTCGTGCCCTCGATGCTCCACTTT.

The chain couples TRBV13 to TRBJ2-3; possibly TRBD1 for D (6 bases). This CDR3 has 16 amino acids. CDR1 and CDR2 (germline): PRHDT, FYEKMQ (reference sequence). With 4 bases removed from V and 3 bases from J, the gap between germline ends came to 17 bases. The CDR3 sequence: CASSSGERPETDTQYF. As DNA, the CDR3 is TGTGCCAGCAGCTCAGGGGAGAGGCCGGAAACAGATACGCAGTATTTT.

The chain joins TRBV19 to TRBJ1-3, with D uncertain. Trimming removed 3 bases at V and 4 bases at J, with 16 bases between. The germline gives CDR1 LNHDA, CDR2 SQIVND (reference sequence). CDR3 length: 16 amino acids. This CDR3 reads CASSMPAAARGNTIYF. Here the CDR3 DNA reads TGTGCCAGTAGTATGCCCGCGGCAGCTAGAGGAAACACCATATATTTT. Full variable domain (missing parts from reference TRBV19 and TRBJ1-3): DGGITQSPKYLFRKEGQNVTLSCEQNLNHDAMYWYRQDPGQGLRLIYYSQIVNDFQKGDIAEGYSVSREKKESFPLTVTSAQKNPTAFYLCASSMPAAARGNTIYFGEGSWLTVV.

This clone was found once. CDR3 amino acids: CASSLQRGGFEQFF. The CDR3 bases are TGTGCCAGCAGCTTACAGCGGGGGGGCTTTGAGCAGTTCTTC. This chain uses TRBV7-2 with TRBJ2-1; 10 bases match TRBD2. This CDR3 has 14 residues. Unmatched junction bases numbered 4, after V lost 2 bases and J lost 9 bases. Germline assignment: CDR1 SGHTA and CDR2 FQGNSA.

V gene TRBV19 combines with J gene TRBJ1-2; TRBD1 aligns across 7 bases. J gave up 8 bases and V 2 bases, and 14 bases lay outside the gene matches. Germline V gene data show CDR1 as LNHDA and CDR2 as SQIVND (reference sequence). This CDR3 region has 16 residues. CDR3 coding DNA: TGTGCCAGTAGTATATCGGGACAGATTAATAGTTACGGCTACACCTTC. This gives the protein CASSISGQINSYGYTF.

V usage is TRBV4-3 and J usage is TRBJ1-1; 7 positions agree with TRBD1. Trimming took 0 bases from V and 0 from J; bases not matched to a gene: 1. The CDR3 length is 15 residues. Germline lookup yields CDR1 LGHNA and CDR2 YSLEER. CDR3 in DNA: TGCGCCAGCAGCCAAGAACAGGGGATGAACACTGAAGCTTTCTTT. Translating it yields CASSQEQGMNTEAFF.

This sequence joins TRBV7-9 and TRBJ1-2; D remains ambiguous. The CDR3 has 13 residues. CDR1 is SEHNR and CDR2 is FQNEAQ in the germline V gene (reference sequence). Trimming removed 3 bases at V and 4 bases at J, with 9 bases between. CDR3 region: CASSFGSLYGYTF. The CDR3 DNA reads as TGTGCCAGCAGCTTCGGTTCCCTCTATGGCTACACCTTC. Using reference TRBV7-9 and TRBJ1-2 for the parts outside the CDR3, the full variable domain is DTGVSQNPRHKITKRGQNVTFRCDPISEHNRLYWYRQTLGQGPEFLTYFQNEAQLEKSRLLSDRFSAERPKGSFSTLEIQRTEQGDSAMYLCASSFGSLYGYTFGSGTRLTVV.

The rearrangement uses TRBV18 and TRBJ1-5; D possibly corresponds to TRBD1 (5 bases). V gave up 3 bases and J gave up 1 base, with 16 bases separating them. Germline CDR1 is KGHSH and CDR2 is LQKENI. The CDR3 runs to 17 residues. This CDR3 is CASSPLRGAPSNQPQHF. The CDR3 coding sequence is TGTGCCAGCTCACCGCTTCGCGGGGCGCCGAGCAATCAGCCCCAGCATTTT.

J is TRBJ2-5 and V is TRBV5-4; 8 bases match TRBD2. V lost 5 bases to trimming and J lost 5 bases; unmatched junction nucleotides: 11. Germline V gives CDR1 SGHNT, CDR2 YYREEE (reference sequence). The CDR3 spans 15 residues. In nucleotides, the CDR3 is TGTGCCAGCAGAAACCCCGGGGGGGCCGGGGAGACCCAGTACTTC. Translated: CASRNPGGAGETQYF. The full variable domain, with the rest looked up from reference TRBV5-4 and TRBJ2-5, is ETGVTQSPTHLIKTRGQQVTLRCSSQSGHNTVSWYQQALGQGPQFIFQYYREEENGRGNFPPRFSGLQFPNYSSELNVNALELDDSALYLCASRNPGGAGETQYFGPGTRLLVL.

This rearrangement joins TRBV27 to TRBJ1-3; possibly TRBD1 for D (6 bases). The CDR3 has 15 residues. The V and J ends lost 6 bases and 0 bases respectively, with 12 bases between them. Germline CDR1 MNHEY, CDR2 SMNVEV (reference sequence). The CDR3 loop reads CASRAMDSSGNTIYF. In DNA, the CDR3 is TGTGCCAGCAGGGCAATGGACAGCTCTGGAAACACCATATATTTT.

The J gene is TRBJ1-6, the V gene TRBV4-3; a weak D match, TRBD1 (5 bases). V shed 0 bases and J shed 6 bases, with 9 bases lying between them. CDR3 length equals 15 residues. CDR1 and CDR2 (germline): LGHNA, YSLEER. CDR3 in amino acids: CASSQDRVANSPLHF. The CDR3 DNA reads as TGCGCCAGCAGCCAAGACAGGGTAGCTAATTCACCCCTCCACTTT.

The V gene is TRBV5-6, the J gene TRBJ2-7, with 7 positions matching TRBD1. V was pared by 5 bases and J by 7 bases, with 9 bases of the junction left unmatched. The germline CDR1 and CDR2 sequences are SGHDT and YYEEEE. The CDR3 length is 13 residues. The DNA of the CDR3 is TGTGCCAGCAGATATGCGGACAGGATAGAGCAGTACTTC. The encoded protein is CASRYADRIEQYF.

The V gene is TRBV19, the J gene TRBJ2-7, with 11 bases fitting TRBD2. V lost 6 bases, J lost 0 bases, and 4 bases stayed unmatched. CDR3 length: 15 residues. The V gene's germline CDR1 is LNHDA and CDR2 SQIVND (reference sequence). CDR3 coding DNA: TGTGCCAGTAGGGGACTAGCGGAGGCCTCCTACGAGCAGTACTTC. Its protein is CASRGLAEASYEQYF.

The CDR3 DNA reads TGCAGCGTTGAAGGCTCGGGGGGCTACGAGCAGTACTTC. Amino acid sequence: CSVEGSGGYEQYF. The V gene is TRBV29-1, the J gene TRBJ2-7; 7 positions match TRBD2. J gave up 3 bases and V 1 base, and 3 bases lay outside the gene matches. Per the germline V gene, CDR1 is SQVTM and CDR2 is ANQGSEA. There are 13 residues in the CDR3.

The chain is built from TRBV27 and TRBJ1-6; 8 positions agree with TRBD1. The germline V gene has CDR1 MNHEY and CDR2 SMNVEV (reference sequence). The CDR3 has 17 residues. V was pared by 1 base and J by 7 bases, with 9 bases of the junction left unmatched. The CDR3 region is CASSLFTGGIFNSPLHF. CDR3 in DNA: TGTGCCAGCAGTTTATTTACAGGGGGGATTTTCAATTCACCCCTCCACTTT.

This chain connects TRBV18 to TRBJ2-1, with 7 bases that match TRBD2. The CDR3 covers 13 residues. Germline V gene sequence: CDR1 KGHSH, CDR2 LQKENI. The V gene end was trimmed by 2 bases and the J gene end by 9 bases; junction bases not matched to a gene: 4. As DNA, the CDR3 is TGTGCCAGCTCACCATCGCGGGAGACTGAGCAGTTCTTC. Protein sequence: CASSPSRETEQFF. Full variable domain (rest looked up from reference TRBV18 and TRBJ2-1): NAGVMQNPRHLVRRRGQEARLRCSPMKGHSHVYWYRQLPEEGLKFMVYLQKENIIDESGMPKERFSAEFPKEGPSILRIQQVVRGDSAAYFCASSPSRETEQFFGPGTRLTVL.

This chain uses TRBV7-6 with TRBJ2-7; D not certain. Germline V gene data show CDR1 as SGHVS and CDR2 as FNYEAQ. Trimming took off 3 bases at V and 3 bases at J, with 9 bases between the two ends. The CDR3 spans 13 residues. CDR3: CASSFGGNYEQYF. The CDR3 DNA reads as TGTGCCAGCAGCTTTGGCGGAAACTACGAGCAGTACTTC. The whole variable domain, filled in from reference TRBV7-6 and TRBJ2-7, reads GAGVSQSPRYKVTKRGQDVALRCDPISGHVSLYWYRQALGQGPEFLTYFNYEAQQDKSGLPNDRFSAERPEGSISTLTIQRTEQRDSAMYRCASSFGGNYEQYFGPGTRLTVT.

This chain connects TRBV6-1 to TRBJ2-1; no firm D call. Trimming cost V 4 bases and J 10 bases, with 11 bases left between them. The germline V gene has CDR1 MNHNS and CDR2 SASEGT. CDR3 length: 12 residues. The CDR3 nucleotides read TGTGCCAGCAGTGCTTGGGCCCTCGAGCAGTTCTTC. It encodes CASSAWALEQFF.

The rearrangement uses TRBV25-1 and TRBJ1-2, with 7 positions matching TRBD1. The CDR3 loop spans 15 amino acids. Per the germline V gene, CDR1 is MGHDK and CDR2 is SYGVNS. J was trimmed by 4 bases and V by 5 bases; bases with no gene match: 10. The CDR3 region is CASSRSGTDLYGYTF. CDR3 DNA sequence: TGTGCCAGCAGTAGATCCGGGACAGACCTCTATGGCTACACCTTC.

This chain's CDR3 is CASSLPPRRAGGYTF. The CDR3 DNA reads TGTGCCAGCAGTTTACCCCCTCGACGGGCGGGGGGCTACACCTTC. The V gene is TRBV28, the J gene TRBJ1-2, with D unresolved. CDR1 is MDHEN and CDR2 is SYDVKM in the germline V gene. V was trimmed by 2 bases and J by 8 bases, leaving 18 bases between them. This CDR3 is 15 amino acids long.

J is TRBJ1-1 and V is TRBV2, with 7 positions matching TRBD1. The CDR3 length is 13 residues. Germline CDR1 and CDR2: SNHLY and FYNNEI. After removal of 3 bases from V and 10 bases from J, the junction contained 8 bases not matched to a gene. This chain's CDR3 is CASSEGGRGSAFF. The CDR3 nucleotides are TGTGCCAGCAGTGAGGGCGGCAGGGGGTCAGCTTTCTTT.

J is TRBJ2-7 and V is TRBV7-7; 9 nucleotides line up with TRBD2. The CDR3 spans 14 residues. CDR1 is SSHAT, CDR2 FNYEAQ, per germline (reference sequence). The J segment lost 5 bases and the V segment lost 1 base, leaving 3 bases of the junction unmatched. The CDR3 region has the DNA TGTGCCAGCAGCTTAGATCCTAGCGGGGACGAGCAGTACTTC. Its translation is CASSLDPSGDEQYF.

The V call is TRBV12-5, the J call TRBJ1-1, with D perhaps TRBD1 (5 bases). Germline V gene sequence: CDR1 LGHNT, CDR2 FRNRAP. CDR3 length: 15 amino acids. V was clipped by 1 base and J by 0 bases, with 9 bases between them. The CDR3 DNA follows: TGTGCTAGTGGTTTGGGGGTGGGGCTGAACACTGAAGCTTTCTTT. Translation gives CASGLGVGLNTEAFF.

This clone was recorded once. J is TRBJ1-2 and V is TRBV7-2, with TRBD1 matching over 7 bases. V lost 4 bases and J lost 5; bases outside the gene matches: 13. The CDR3 extends over 16 amino acids. Looked up from germline, CDR1 is SGHTA and CDR2 is FQGNSA. The CDR3 nucleotides are TGTGCCAGCAGCTCAATCTCCGGGACAGACTTTTATGGCTACACCTTC. Residues: CASSSISGTDFYGYTF.

The chain uses TRBV5-6 and TRBJ2-5; 7 positions agree with TRBD1. The CDR3 consists of 16 residues. CDR1 and CDR2 from the germline V gene are SGHDT and YYEEEE. The ends lost 0 bases at V and 1 base at J; junction bases unmatched: 6. In nucleotides, the CDR3 is TGTGCCAGCAGCTTGGAGTTCAGGGGGACCCAAGAGACCCAGTACTTC. This translates into CASSLEFRGTQETQYF. The whole variable domain, remainder taken from reference TRBV5-6 and TRBJ2-5, is DAGVTQSPTHLIKTRGQQVTLRCSPKSGHDTVSWYQQALGQGPQFIFQYYEEEERQRGNFPDRFSGHQFPNYSSELNVNALLLGDSALYLCASSLEFRGTQETQYFGPGTRLLVL.

This chain connects TRBV19 to TRBJ1-4; D unclear. Trimming cost V 5 bases and J 8 bases, with 15 bases left between them. Germline assignment: CDR1 LNHDA and CDR2 SQIVND (reference sequence). CDR3 length: 14 amino acids. The CDR3 loop reads CASSPGRAGEKLFF. The DNA for the CDR3 is TGTGCCAGTAGTCCCGGGAGGGCGGGGGAAAAACTGTTTTTT.

This clone was seen once. This chain uses TRBV5-5 with TRBJ2-7; perhaps TRBD2 as D (6 bases). Trimming removed 6 bases from V and 0 bases from J, with 10 bases in between. This CDR3 contains 13 residues. Germline values: CDR1 SGHKS, CDR2 YYEKEE (reference sequence). The CDR3 reads CASNGGDSYEQYF. DNA of the CDR3: TGTGCCAGCAACGGGGGAGACTCCTACGAGCAGTACTTC.

The rearrangement joins TRBV2 to TRBJ2-7; no clear D gene. The V end lost 3 bases, the J end lost 2 bases, and 5 bases lay between the germline ends. Germline-derived CDR1 and CDR2 are SNHLY and FYNNEI. CDR3 size: 12 residues. The CDR3 DNA follows: TGTGCCAGCAGTGAGTCAACCTACGAGCAGTACTTC. Translated, it gives CASSESTYEQYF.